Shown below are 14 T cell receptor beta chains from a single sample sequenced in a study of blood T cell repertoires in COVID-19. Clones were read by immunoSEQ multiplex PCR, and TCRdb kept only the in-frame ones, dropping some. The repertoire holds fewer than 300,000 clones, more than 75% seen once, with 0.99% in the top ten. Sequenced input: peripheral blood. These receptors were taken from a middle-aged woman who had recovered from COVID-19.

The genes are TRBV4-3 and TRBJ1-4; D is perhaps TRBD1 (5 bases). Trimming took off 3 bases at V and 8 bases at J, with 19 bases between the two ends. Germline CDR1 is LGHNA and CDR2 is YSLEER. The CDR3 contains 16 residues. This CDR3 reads CASSQAGRARMEKLFF. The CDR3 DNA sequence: TGCGCCAGCAGCCAGGCTGGCAGGGCTCGGATGGAAAAACTGTTTTTT.

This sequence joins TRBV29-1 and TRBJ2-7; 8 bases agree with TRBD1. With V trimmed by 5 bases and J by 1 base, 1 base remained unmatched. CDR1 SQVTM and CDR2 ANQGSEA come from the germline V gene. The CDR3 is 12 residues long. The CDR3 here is CSVRTGSYEQYF. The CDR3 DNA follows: TGCAGCGTTAGGACAGGGTCCTACGAGCAGTACTTC.

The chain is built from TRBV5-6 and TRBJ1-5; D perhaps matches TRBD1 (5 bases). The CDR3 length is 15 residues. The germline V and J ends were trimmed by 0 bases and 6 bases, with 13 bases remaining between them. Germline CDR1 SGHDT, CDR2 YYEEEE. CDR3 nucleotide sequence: TGTGCCAGCAGCTTGGGGGCAGGCGGGGCTCAGCCCCAGCATTTT. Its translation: CASSLGAGGAQPQHF.

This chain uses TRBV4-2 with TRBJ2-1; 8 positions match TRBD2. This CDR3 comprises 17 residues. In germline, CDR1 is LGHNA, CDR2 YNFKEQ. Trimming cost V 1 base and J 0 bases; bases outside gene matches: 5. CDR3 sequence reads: CASSQGQTSASYNEQFF. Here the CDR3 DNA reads TGTGCCAGCAGCCAAGGACAGACTAGCGCCTCCTACAATGAGCAGTTCTTC.

The CDR3 nucleotides read TGTGCCACCAGTGCTCCGGGGGGGGCTTTCTTT. It translates to CATSAPGGAFF. This chain connects TRBV24-1 to TRBJ1-1, with D possibly TRBD1 on 5 matching bases. The CDR3 is 11 amino acids. Germline-derived CDR1 and CDR2 are KGHDR and SFDVKD. Trimming took off 5 bases at V and 11 bases at J, with 11 bases between the two ends.

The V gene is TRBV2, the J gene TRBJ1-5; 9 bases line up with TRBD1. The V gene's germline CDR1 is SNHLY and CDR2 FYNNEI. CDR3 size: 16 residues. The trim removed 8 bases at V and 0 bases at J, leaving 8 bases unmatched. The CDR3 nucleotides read TGTGCCAGCCAGAGGGACAGGGAGAGTAGCAATCAGCCCCAGCATTTT. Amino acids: CASQRDRESSNQPQHF.

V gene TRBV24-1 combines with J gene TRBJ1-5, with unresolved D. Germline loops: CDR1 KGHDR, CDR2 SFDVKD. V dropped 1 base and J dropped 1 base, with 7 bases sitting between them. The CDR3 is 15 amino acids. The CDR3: CATSDFGGSNQPQHF. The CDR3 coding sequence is TGTGCCACCAGTGATTTCGGAGGGAGCAATCAGCCCCAGCATTTT.

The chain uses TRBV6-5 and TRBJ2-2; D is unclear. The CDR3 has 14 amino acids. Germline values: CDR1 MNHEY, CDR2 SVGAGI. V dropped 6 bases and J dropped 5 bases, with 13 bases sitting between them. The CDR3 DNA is TGTGCCAGCAGCCCCCGGTCACCAACCGGGGAGCTGTTTTTT. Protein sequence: CASSPRSPTGELFF.

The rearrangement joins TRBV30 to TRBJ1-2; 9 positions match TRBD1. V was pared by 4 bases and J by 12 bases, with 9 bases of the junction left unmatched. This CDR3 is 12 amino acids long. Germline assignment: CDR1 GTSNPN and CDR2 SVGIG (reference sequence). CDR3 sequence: CAWTSGTGKNTF. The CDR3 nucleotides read TGTGCCTGGACCTCCGGGACAGGGAAAAACACCTTC.

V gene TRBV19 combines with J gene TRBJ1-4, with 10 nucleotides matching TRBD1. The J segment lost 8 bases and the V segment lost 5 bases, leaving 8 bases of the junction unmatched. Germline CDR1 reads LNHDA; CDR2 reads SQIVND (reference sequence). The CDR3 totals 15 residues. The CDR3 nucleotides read TGTGCCAGTAGTGCCCGACAGGGGGCGAGAGAAAAACTGTTTTTT. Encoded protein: CASSARQGAREKLFF.

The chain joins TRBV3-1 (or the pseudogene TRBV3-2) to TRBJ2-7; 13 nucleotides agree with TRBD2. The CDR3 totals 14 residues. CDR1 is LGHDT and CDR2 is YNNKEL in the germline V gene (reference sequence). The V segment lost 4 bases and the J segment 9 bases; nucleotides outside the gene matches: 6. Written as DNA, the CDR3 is TGTGCCAGCAGCCCCACTAGCGGGAGGGGGGGGCAGTACGTC. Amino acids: CASSPTSGRGGQYV.

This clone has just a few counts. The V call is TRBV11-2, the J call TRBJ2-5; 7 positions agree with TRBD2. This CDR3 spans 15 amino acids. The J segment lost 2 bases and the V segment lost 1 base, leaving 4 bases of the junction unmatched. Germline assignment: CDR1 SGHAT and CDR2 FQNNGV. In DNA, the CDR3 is TGTGCCAGCAGCTTAGCCGGGACTACTCAAGAGACCCAGTACTTC. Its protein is CASSLAGTTQETQYF. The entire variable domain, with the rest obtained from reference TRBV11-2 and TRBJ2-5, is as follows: EAGVAQSPRYKIIEKRQSVAFWCNPISGHATLYWYQQILGQGPKLLIQFQNNGVVDDSQLPKDRFSAERLKGVDSTLKIQPAKLEDSAVYLCASSLAGTTQETQYFGPGTRLLVL.

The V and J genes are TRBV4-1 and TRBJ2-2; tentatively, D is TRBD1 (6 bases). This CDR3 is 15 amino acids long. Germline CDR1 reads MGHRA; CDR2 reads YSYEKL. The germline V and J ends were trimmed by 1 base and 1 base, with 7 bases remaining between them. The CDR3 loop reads CASSQGTVNTGELFF. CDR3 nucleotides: TGCGCCAGCAGCCAAGGGACAGTGAACACCGGGGAGCTGTTTTTT.

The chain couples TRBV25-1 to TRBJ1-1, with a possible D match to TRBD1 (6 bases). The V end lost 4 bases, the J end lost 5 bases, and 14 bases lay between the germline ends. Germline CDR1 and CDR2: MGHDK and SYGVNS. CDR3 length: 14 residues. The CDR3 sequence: CASSAPQGRTEAFF. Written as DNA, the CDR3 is TGTGCCAGCAGTGCCCCCCAGGGGCGGACTGAAGCTTTCTTT. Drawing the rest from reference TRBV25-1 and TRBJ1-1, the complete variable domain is EADIYQTPRYLVIGTGKKITLECSQTMGHDKMYWYQQDPGMELHLIHYSYGVNSTEKGDLSSESTVSRIRTEHFPLTLESARPSHTSQYLCASSAPQGRTEAFFGQGTRLTVV.